This TCR beta chain was captured in a study of beta chain features in type 1 diabetes. V was cut by 1 base and J by 2 bases, with 8 bases left in between. This CDR3 has 14 residues. Germline V gene lookup returns CDR1 SGHTA and CDR2 FQGNSA. Findings and caveats of the study: Shortening that was moderate but significant affected the TCRB CDR3s of Type 1 diabetes patients in all four CD4+ subsets. Reduced insertions and increased deletions marked VDJ junctions in type 1 diabetes patients.

On this clone itself: The antigen is not known. The same CDR3 also results from other DNA sequences found in this sample.

The whole isolated RNA underwent reverse transcription, so sequencing captured expressed TCRB transcripts. Assay: immunoSEQ multiplex PCR; the TCRdb copy retains only in-frame clones and omits some. The sample shows 630,000 or so clones, over 13% of them seen only once. The receptor was derived from a man younger than 35 with type 1 diabetes. The rearrangement joins TRBV7-2 to TRBJ1-1; D not resolved. Source material: naive CD4+ T cells from blood. CDR3 residues: CASSLGRGNTEAFF. The CDR3 region has the DNA TGTGCCAGCAGCTTAGGGCGAGGTAACACTGAAGCTTTCTTT.